This passage covers 9 T cell receptor beta chains from one sample sequenced in a study of blood T cell repertoires in COVID-19. Here immunoSEQ multiplex PCR was the method, and the copy in TCRdb shows in-frame clones only, minus some. The table includes about 58,000 clones, roughly nine tenths detected once. Sequencing was carried out using peripheral blood. Every receptor here comes from an older woman with active COVID-19.

This chain connects TRBV7-9 to TRBJ2-7; a weak D match, TRBD2 (6 bases). The germline gives CDR1 SEHNR, CDR2 FQNEAQ (reference sequence). The CDR3 has 13 residues. With 6 bases removed from V and 7 bases from J, the gap between germline ends came to 16 bases. CDR3 protein: CASRSGTPREQYF. DNA for the CDR3: TGTGCCAGCAGGTCCGGGACTCCGAGGGAGCAGTACTTC.

This chain links TRBV5-1 with TRBJ2-7, with D perhaps matching TRBD1 (6 bases). The length of the CDR3 is 14 residues. V shed 4 bases and J shed 1 base, with 12 bases lying between them. In germline, CDR1 is SGHRS, CDR2 YFSETQ. CDR3 protein: CASSPDGQSYEQYF. In DNA, the CDR3 is TGCGCCAGCAGCCCGGACGGACAGTCCTACGAGCAGTACTTC.

J is TRBJ1-2 and V is TRBV30; D call uncertain. Germline V CDR1 and CDR2: GTSNPN, SVGIG (reference sequence). The ends were cut back, 0 bases at V and 4 bases at J, with 12 bases in the middle. The CDR3 sequence is 14 residues long. The CDR3 loop reads CAWSVDWMGYGYTF. The CDR3 nucleotides are TGTGCCTGGAGTGTAGACTGGATGGGCTATGGCTACACCTTC.

In this sample, this clone is medium-sized. The V and J genes are TRBV4-1 and TRBJ2-3; 8 positions agree with TRBD2. CDR1 and CDR2 from the germline V gene are MGHRA and YSYEKL. The V gene end was trimmed by 0 bases and the J gene end by 0 bases; junction bases not matched to a gene: 5. The CDR3 is 17 residues long. CDR3 nucleotides: TGCGCCAGCAGCCAAGATGGTAGCGGGATTAGCACAGATACGCAGTATTTT. Protein: CASSQDGSGISTDTQYF.

The V call is TRBV20-1, the J call TRBJ2-1, with D possibly being TRBD1 (5 bases). The V end was cut by 5 bases, the J end by 7 bases, with 9 bases between. The CDR3 runs to 11 residues. Germline CDR1 is DFQATT and CDR2 is SNEGSKA (reference sequence). The CDR3 sequence: CSALNRNEQFF. The DNA for the CDR3 is TGCAGTGCTCTCAACAGGAATGAGCAGTTCTTC.

The chain recombines TRBV2 with TRBJ2-1, with 12 bases identical to TRBD1. Losses at the gene ends were 7 bases for V and 9 bases for J; bases not matched to a gene: 10. The CDR3 runs to 15 residues. The germline CDR1 and CDR2 sequences are SNHLY and FYNNEI. CDR3 protein: CASNNPGQGAGEQFF. CDR3 nucleotide sequence: TGTGCCAGCAATAACCCGGGACAGGGGGCAGGTGAGCAGTTCTTC.

The V gene is TRBV29-1, the J gene TRBJ2-3, with 9 nucleotides matching TRBD1. The V segment lost 4 bases and the J segment 3 bases; nucleotides outside the gene matches: 11. Germline lookup yields CDR1 SQVTM and CDR2 ANQGSEA. This CDR3 has 16 residues. The CDR3 sequence is CSVVGPGQGGTDTQYF. The CDR3 nucleotides read TGCAGCGTTGTGGGACCGGGACAGGGTGGGACAGATACGCAGTATTTT.

The rearrangement uses TRBV10-3 and TRBJ2-3; TRBD1 agrees at 9 bases. Trimming cost V 6 bases and J 4 bases; bases outside gene matches: 8. Germline V CDR1 and CDR2: ENHRY, SYGVKD. CDR3 length: 15 residues. In nucleotides, the CDR3 is TGTGCCATCAGCACAGGGGGCCTAATGGCAGATACGCAGTATTTT. It specifies CAISTGGLMADTQYF.

The genes are TRBV27 and TRBJ2-1; TRBD2 matches 13 bases. The V segment lost 4 bases and the J segment 1 base; nucleotides outside the gene matches: 16. The CDR3 is 21 amino acids. The germline V gene has CDR1 MNHEY and CDR2 SMNVEV (reference sequence). The CDR3 reads CASSSYDWTSGSRLSYNEQFF. The CDR3 nucleotides are TGTGCCAGCAGTTCCTACGACTGGACTAGCGGGAGTAGACTGTCCTACAATGAGCAGTTCTTC.